Listed here are 24 T cell receptor beta chains from one sample, sequenced in a study of early T cells in non-severe SARS-CoV-2 infection. TCRdb reprocessed the 5' RACE reads via MiXCR and lists one record per CDR3 protein. The sample holds under 85,000 distinct CDR3 sequences, 5% seen once. The input for sequencing was whole blood, taken at baseline. These TCRs come from an adult who was a healthcare worker with PCR-confirmed SARS-CoV-2 infection or an uninfected control (not recorded which).

This clonotype was recorded many times. This chain joins TRBV18 and TRBJ1-1, with D unresolved. Germline-derived CDR1 and CDR2 are KGHSH and LQKENI. The CDR3 loop spans 13 amino acids. The germline V and J ends were trimmed by 6 bases and 1 base, with 9 bases remaining between them. CDR3 residues: CASSLTPNTEAFF. The CDR3 DNA sequence: TGTGCCAGCTCCCTGACACCGAACACTGAAGCTTTCTTT.

This clonotype was found many times. The chain uses TRBV28 and TRBJ1-2; D might be TRBD1 (5 bases). CDR1 and CDR2 from the germline V gene are MDHEN and SYDVKM. The V end was cut by 5 bases, the J end by 1 base, with 14 bases between. The CDR3 has 15 residues. CDR3 amino acids: CASSPRDFDNYGYTF. The DNA of the CDR3 is TGTGCCAGCAGTCCCCGGGACTTCGATAACTATGGCTACACCTTC.

This clonotype was picked up many times. This sequence joins TRBV7-3 and TRBJ1-1; the match to TRBD1 covers 8 bases. With 3 bases clipped from V and 7 bases from J, the junction kept 4 bases outside the gene matches. The CDR3 sequence is 13 residues long. The germline gives CDR1 SGHTA, CDR2 FQGTGA. The DNA of the CDR3 is TGTGCCAGCAGCTTGCAGGGGGCCGGTGAAGCTTTCTTT. It is translated as CASSLQGAGEAFF.

There are a few counts of this clonotype. The V and J genes are TRBV20-1 and TRBJ1-1; D gene uncertain. Between the trimmed V and J ends, which lost 5 bases and 8 bases, there was a span of 9 bases. The V gene's germline CDR1 is DFQATT and CDR2 SNEGSKA (reference sequence). This CDR3 has 10 residues. The CDR3 protein is CSARTEEAFF. Written as DNA, the CDR3 is TGCAGTGCTCGGACCGAAGAAGCTTTCTTT.

This clonotype was seen only a few times. This chain joins TRBV29-1 and TRBJ2-3; weak D call: TRBD1 (6 bases). V lost 7 bases and J 1 base, leaving 12 bases between the germline ends. From germline, CDR1 is SQVTM and CDR2 ANQGSEA. The CDR3 length is 13 residues. In nucleotides, the CDR3 is TGCAGCGCCCCCGGACAGCGCACAGATACGCAGTATTTT. It codes for CSAPGQRTDTQYF.

This clonotype showed up just a few times. J is TRBJ2-7 and V is TRBV27; D is unresolved. Germline V gene sequence: CDR1 MNHEY, CDR2 SMNVEV (reference sequence). V lost 3 bases, J lost 4 bases, and 16 bases lay in between. The CDR3 is 15 amino acids. For the CDR3, the DNA is TGTGCCAGCAGTTTGGTTCGAGGTGTCCTATACGAGCAGTACTTC. Translated: CASSLVRGVLYEQYF.

This clonotype was counted only a few times. The rearrangement joins TRBV12-5 to TRBJ2-3; D is unclear. The CDR3 extends over 14 amino acids. Trimming took off 1 base at V and 1 base at J, with 6 bases between the two ends. Germline CDR1 reads LGHNT; CDR2 reads FRNRAP. This chain's CDR3 is CASGLGIGTDTQYF. The CDR3 DNA reads as TGTGCTAGTGGTTTGGGGATTGGCACAGATACGCAGTATTTT.

This chain joins TRBV2 and TRBJ2-7, with D possibly matching TRBD2 (5 bases). The V gene lost 6 bases and the J gene lost 7 bases, with 13 bases spanning the gap. This CDR3 comprises 12 residues. Germline V gives CDR1 SNHLY, CDR2 FYNNEI. CDR3 loop: CASRRAAKEQYF. The CDR3 DNA follows: TGTGCCAGCAGGCGGGCGGCAAAAGAGCAGTACTTC.

This clonotype showed up just a few times. This chain connects TRBV5-1 to TRBJ2-3; D is ambiguous. Trimming cost V 0 bases and J 4 bases, with 3 bases left between them. The CDR3 runs to 12 residues. Per germline, CDR1 SGHRS and CDR2 YFSETQ. CDR3: CASSLESDTQYF. The CDR3 DNA sequence: TGCGCCAGCAGCTTGGAGTCAGATACGCAGTATTTT.

This clonotype was recorded many times. V gene TRBV12-3 or TRBV12-4 combines with J gene TRBJ2-5; D could derive from TRBD1 or TRBD2 (5 bases each). V was cut by 5 bases and J by 1 base, with 11 bases left in between. The CDR3 covers 14 residues. The chain's CDR3 is CASSPGPSQETQYF. In DNA, the CDR3 is TGTGCCAGCAGTCCGGGACCAAGCCAAGAGACCCAGTACTTC.

The V and J genes are TRBV7-7 and TRBJ2-2; no clear D gene. The V gene lost 5 bases and the J gene lost 1 base, with 5 bases spanning the gap. The V gene's germline CDR1 is SSHAT and CDR2 FNYEAQ (reference sequence). CDR3 length equals 13 residues. CDR3 bases: TGTGCCAGCAGCGTCAGGAACACCGGGGAGCTGTTTTTT. Translated, it gives CASSVRNTGELFF.

V gene TRBV20-1 combines with J gene TRBJ2-7; weak D call: TRBD1 (6 bases). Per the germline V gene, CDR1 is DFQATT and CDR2 is SNEGSKA (reference sequence). V was trimmed by 6 bases and J by 7 bases, leaving 13 bases between them. The CDR3 has 11 amino acids. For the CDR3, the DNA is TGCAGTGCCTTACAGGGTGAAGAGCAGTACTTC. Translating gives CSALQGEEQYF.

This clonotype has a count of ten or more. J is TRBJ2-7 and V is TRBV7-9; 8 nucleotides line up with TRBD1. The CDR3 is 14 amino acids. The junction had 9 bases not matched to a gene; V was cut back by 5 bases and J by 6 bases. Germline V gene lookup returns CDR1 SEHNR and CDR2 FQNEAQ (reference sequence). CDR3 DNA sequence: TGTGCCAGCAGCCCGGGACAGGTTGGGGGCGAGCAGTACTTC. Its translation is CASSPGQVGGEQYF.

This clonotype turned up a few times. The rearrangement joins TRBV20-1 to TRBJ2-1; D may be TRBD2 (5 bases). CDR1 and CDR2 (germline): DFQATT, SNEGSKA (reference sequence). Trimming shortened V by 0 bases and J by 8 bases, and 14 bases separated the two germline ends. The CDR3 has 14 residues. CDR3 region: CSARDRRGRDEQFF. For the CDR3, the DNA is TGCAGTGCTAGAGATCGAAGAGGGCGGGATGAGCAGTTCTTC.

This clonotype has a count of ten or more. The V gene is TRBV5-6, the J gene TRBJ1-1; D unclear. CDR1 and CDR2 (germline): SGHDT, YYEEEE. The V gene lost 0 bases and the J gene lost 0 bases, with 12 bases spanning the gap. The CDR3 sequence is 16 residues long. CDR3 amino acids: CASSLVGRTLNTEAFF. In DNA form, the CDR3 reads TGTGCCAGCAGCTTGGTCGGCAGAACTTTGAACACTGAAGCTTTCTTT.

V and J are TRBV7-9 and TRBJ2-1; no clear D. The CDR3 runs 12 residues. Germline lookup yields CDR1 SEHNR and CDR2 FQNEAQ (reference sequence). V was trimmed by 4 bases and J by 8 bases, leaving 9 bases between them. The CDR3 nucleotides are TGTGCCAGCAGCTCTCTAGGTTATGAGCAGTTCTTC. This encodes CASSSLGYEQFF.

This clonotype appeared a few times. The chain has TRBV18 and TRBJ1-5; no firm D call. V lost 1 base to trimming and J lost 6 bases, with 10 bases between them. This CDR3 has 14 residues. Germline V lookup: CDR1 KGHSH, CDR2 LQKENI. CDR3 loop: CASSPQGDGQPQHF. The CDR3 DNA reads TGTGCCAGCTCACCACAGGGTGACGGTCAGCCCCAGCATTTT.

The rearrangement joins TRBV4-1 to TRBJ2-1; 15 bases are shared with TRBD2. V shed 5 bases and J 8 bases; nucleotides not matched to a gene: 4. The CDR3 length is 15 residues. Germline-derived CDR1 and CDR2 are MGHRA and YSYEKL. The CDR3 reads CASSEGLAGGDEQFF. Here the CDR3 DNA reads TGCGCCAGCAGCGAGGGACTAGCGGGAGGAGATGAGCAGTTCTTC.

There are many counts of this clonotype. The chain couples TRBV5-1 to TRBJ2-1, with TRBD2 matching over 11 bases. The V and J ends lost 4 bases and 7 bases, in that order; junction bases with no gene match: 7. Germline CDR1 and CDR2: SGHRS and YFSETQ. The CDR3 extends over 15 amino acids. The CDR3 is CASSRTSGSWNEQFF. CDR3 nucleotide sequence: TGCGCCAGCAGCCGAACTAGCGGGAGCTGGAATGAGCAGTTCTTC.

The CDR3, as DNA: TGTGCCAGCAGCCCCCGGGGGGTTGAGCGTCAGCCCCAGCATTTT. This gives the protein CASSPRGVERQPQHF. The rearrangement joins TRBV7-3 to TRBJ1-5; D may be TRBD1 (5 bases). The CDR3 totals 15 residues. The germline CDR1 and CDR2 sequences are SGHTA and FQGTGA. The ends were cut back, 5 bases at V and 6 bases at J, with 17 bases in the middle.

This clonotype was recorded many times. The chain is built from TRBV28 and TRBJ2-5; 10 positions match TRBD2. CDR3 length: 15 residues. Germline loops: CDR1 MDHEN, CDR2 SYDVKM. The trim removed 3 bases at V and 5 bases at J, leaving 6 bases unmatched. CDR3 bases: TGTGCCAGCAGTTTGCGGCTAGCGGGAGTCGAGACCCAGTACTTC. Translation: CASSLRLAGVETQYF. Filled out from reference TRBV28 and TRBJ2-5, the complete variable domain reads DVKVTQSSRYLVKRTGEKVFLECVQDMDHENMFWYRQDPGLGLRLIYFSYDVKMKEKGDIPEGYSVSREKKERFSLILESASTNQTSMYLCASSLRLAGVETQYFGPGTRLLVL.

This clonotype was recorded many times. The V gene is TRBV29-1, the J gene TRBJ1-2; D uncertain. The CDR3 covers 13 residues. V was trimmed by 5 bases and J by 4 bases, leaving 14 bases between them. Germline V gene lookup returns CDR1 SQVTM and CDR2 ANQGSEA. In nucleotides, the CDR3 is TGCAGCGTTTTGCGGGAAGCGGGCTATGGCTACACCTTC. Protein product: CSVLREAGYGYTF. Complete variable domain (other parts from reference TRBV29-1 and TRBJ1-2): SAVISQKPSRDICQRGTSLTIQCQVDSQVTMMFWYRQQPGQSLTLIATANQGSEATYESGFVIDKFPISRPNLTFSTLTVSNMSPEDSSIYLCSVLREAGYGYTFGSGTRLTVV.

This clonotype occurred a few times. The V call is TRBV6-1, the J call TRBJ1-2; D is unresolved. V lost 0 bases and J lost 4, with 3 bases in between. This CDR3 is built from 12 residues. Germline CDR1 is MNHNS and CDR2 is SASEGT. CDR3 sequence reads: CASSEAAYGYTF. The CDR3 DNA sequence: TGTGCCAGCAGTGAAGCAGCCTATGGCTACACCTTC.

The sample holds many counts of this clonotype. V is TRBV29-1 and J is TRBJ1-3; 8 positions agree with TRBD1. The CDR3 spans 14 residues. Per the germline V gene, CDR1 is SQVTM and CDR2 is ANQGSEA. J was trimmed by 2 bases and V by 6 bases; bases with no gene match: 6. The CDR3 reads CSVGQGRAGNTIYF. The CDR3 DNA follows: TGCAGCGTCGGACAGGGAAGAGCTGGAAACACCATATATTTT.